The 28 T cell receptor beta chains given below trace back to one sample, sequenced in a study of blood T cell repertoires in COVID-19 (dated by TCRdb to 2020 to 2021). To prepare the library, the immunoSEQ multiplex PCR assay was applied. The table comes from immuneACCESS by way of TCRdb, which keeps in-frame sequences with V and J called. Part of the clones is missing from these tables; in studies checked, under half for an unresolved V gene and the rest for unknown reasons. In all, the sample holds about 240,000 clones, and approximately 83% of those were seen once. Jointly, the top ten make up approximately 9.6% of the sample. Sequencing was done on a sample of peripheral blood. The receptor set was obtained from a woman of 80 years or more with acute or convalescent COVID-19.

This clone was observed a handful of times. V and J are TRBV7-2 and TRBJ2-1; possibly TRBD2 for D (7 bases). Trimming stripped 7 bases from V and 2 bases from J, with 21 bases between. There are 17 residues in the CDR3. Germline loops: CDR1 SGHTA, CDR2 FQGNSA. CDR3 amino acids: CASKPPRGAGTYNEQFF. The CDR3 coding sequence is TGTGCCAGCAAACCCCCCCGGGGGGCCGGTACCTACAATGAGCAGTTCTTC.

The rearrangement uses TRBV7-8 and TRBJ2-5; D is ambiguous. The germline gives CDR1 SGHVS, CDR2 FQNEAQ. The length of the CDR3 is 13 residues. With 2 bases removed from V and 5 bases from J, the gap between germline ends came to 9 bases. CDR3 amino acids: CASSLSGRETQYF. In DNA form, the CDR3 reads TGTGCCAGCAGCTTATCAGGAAGGGAGACCCAGTACTTC.

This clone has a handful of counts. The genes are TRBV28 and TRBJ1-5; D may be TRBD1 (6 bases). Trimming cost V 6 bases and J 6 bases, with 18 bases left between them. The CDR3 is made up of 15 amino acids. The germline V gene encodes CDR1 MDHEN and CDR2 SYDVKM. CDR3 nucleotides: TGTGCCAGCAGCACGGACAGTGTAGGAGTTCAGCCCCAGCATTTT. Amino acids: CASSTDSVGVQPQHF.

For the CDR3, the DNA is TGTGCCAGCAGTTACAGAGGGTATAATCAGCCCCAGCATTTT. This encodes CASSYRGYNQPQHF. V is TRBV6-5 and J is TRBJ1-5; D is undetermined. Between the trimmed V and J ends, which lost 2 bases and 4 bases, there was a span of 9 bases. CDR1 and CDR2 (germline): MNHEY, SVGAGI. The length of the CDR3 is 14 residues.

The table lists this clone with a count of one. Here the CDR3 DNA reads TGTGCCAGCAGCGTAGTCCCTTCTAGCACAGATACGCAGTATTTT. It yields the protein CASSVVPSSTDTQYF. V usage is TRBV9 and J usage is TRBJ2-3; D unclear. V was shortened by 0 bases and J by 0 bases, with 8 bases between the two germline ends. The germline CDR1 and CDR2 sequences are SGDLS and YYNGEE. This CDR3 spans 15 amino acids.

CDR3 in DNA: TGTGCCAGCAGCGCCACGGACAGTTATGATGAGCAGTACTTC. Amino acid sequence: CASSATDSYDEQYF. The chain carries TRBV9 and TRBJ2-7; D perhaps matches TRBD1 (6 bases). V was cut by 3 bases and J by 7 bases, with 17 bases left in between. Germline V gene data show CDR1 as SGDLS and CDR2 as YYNGEE. The CDR3 loop spans 14 amino acids.

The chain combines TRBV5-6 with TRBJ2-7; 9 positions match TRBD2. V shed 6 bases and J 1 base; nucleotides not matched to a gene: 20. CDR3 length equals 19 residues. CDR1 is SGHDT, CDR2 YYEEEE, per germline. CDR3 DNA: TGTGCCAGCACCATGGGGCCCCCCTCCCTAGCGGGAACTTCCTACGAGCAGTACTTC. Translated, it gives CASTMGPPSLAGTSYEQYF.

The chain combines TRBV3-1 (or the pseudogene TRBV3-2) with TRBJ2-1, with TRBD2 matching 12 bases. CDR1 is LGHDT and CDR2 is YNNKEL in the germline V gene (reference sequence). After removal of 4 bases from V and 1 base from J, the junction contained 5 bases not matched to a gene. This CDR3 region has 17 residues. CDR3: CASSPPLAGGSYNEQFF. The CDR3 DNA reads TGTGCCAGCAGCCCCCCACTAGCGGGGGGTTCCTACAATGAGCAGTTCTTC.

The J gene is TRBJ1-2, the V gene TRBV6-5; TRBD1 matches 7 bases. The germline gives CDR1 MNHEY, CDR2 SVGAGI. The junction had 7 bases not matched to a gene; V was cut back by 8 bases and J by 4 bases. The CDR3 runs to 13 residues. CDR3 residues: CASQTGSVYGYTF. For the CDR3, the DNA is TGTGCCAGCCAGACAGGGTCGGTCTATGGCTACACCTTC.

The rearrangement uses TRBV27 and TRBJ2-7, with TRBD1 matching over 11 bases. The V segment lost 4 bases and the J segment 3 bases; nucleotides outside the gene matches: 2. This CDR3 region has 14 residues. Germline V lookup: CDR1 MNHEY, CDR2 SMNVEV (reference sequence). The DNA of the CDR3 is TGTGCCAGCAGTTCCGGGACAGGGGGCTACGAGCAGTACTTC. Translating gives CASSSGTGGYEQYF.

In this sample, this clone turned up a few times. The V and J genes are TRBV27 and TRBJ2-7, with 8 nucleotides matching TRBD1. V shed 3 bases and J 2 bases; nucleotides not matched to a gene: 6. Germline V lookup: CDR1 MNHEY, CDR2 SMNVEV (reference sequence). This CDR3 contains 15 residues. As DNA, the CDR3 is TGTGCCAGCAGTTTTCTCGGGACAGGTACCTACGAGCAGTACTTC. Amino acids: CASSFLGTGTYEQYF.

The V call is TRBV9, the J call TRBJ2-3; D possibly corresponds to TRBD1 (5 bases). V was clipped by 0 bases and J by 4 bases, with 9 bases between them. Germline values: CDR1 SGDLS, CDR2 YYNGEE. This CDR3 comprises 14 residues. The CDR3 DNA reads TGTGCCAGCAGCGTAGCTTCAGGGCCAGATACGCAGTATTTT. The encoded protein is CASSVASGPDTQYF.

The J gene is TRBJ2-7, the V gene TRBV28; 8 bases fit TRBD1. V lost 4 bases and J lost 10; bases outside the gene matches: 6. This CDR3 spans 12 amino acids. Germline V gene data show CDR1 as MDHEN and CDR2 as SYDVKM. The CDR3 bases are TGTGCCAGCAGTTCCGGGACAGGCCTTCAGTACTTC. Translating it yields CASSSGTGLQYF.

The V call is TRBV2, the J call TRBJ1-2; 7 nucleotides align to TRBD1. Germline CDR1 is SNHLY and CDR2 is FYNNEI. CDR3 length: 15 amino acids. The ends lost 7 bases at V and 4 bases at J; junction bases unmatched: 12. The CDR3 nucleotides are TGTGCCAGCACCCAGGGCCAAGGGGGCTTCTATGGCTACACCTTC. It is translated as CASTQGQGGFYGYTF.

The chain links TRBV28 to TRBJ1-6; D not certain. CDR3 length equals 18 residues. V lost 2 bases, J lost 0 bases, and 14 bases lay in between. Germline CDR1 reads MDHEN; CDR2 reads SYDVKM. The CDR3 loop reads CASSLLSGRSSYNSPLHF. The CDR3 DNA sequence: TGTGCCAGCAGTTTACTGTCCGGGAGGAGCTCCTATAATTCACCCCTCCACTTT.

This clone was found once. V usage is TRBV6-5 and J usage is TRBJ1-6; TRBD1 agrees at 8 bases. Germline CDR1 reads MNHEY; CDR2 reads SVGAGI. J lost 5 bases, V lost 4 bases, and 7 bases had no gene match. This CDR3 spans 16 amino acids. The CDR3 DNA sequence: TGTGCCAGCAGTTTTGGACAGGGTGAGGATAATTCACCCCTCCACTTT. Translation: CASSFGQGEDNSPLHF.

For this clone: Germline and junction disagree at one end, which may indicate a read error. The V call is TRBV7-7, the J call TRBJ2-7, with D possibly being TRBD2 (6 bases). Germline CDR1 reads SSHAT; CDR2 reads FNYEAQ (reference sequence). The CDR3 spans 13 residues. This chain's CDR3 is CASSLAEGGEQYF. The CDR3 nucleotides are TGTGCTAGCAGCTTAGCGGAGGGTGGCGAGCAGTACTTC.

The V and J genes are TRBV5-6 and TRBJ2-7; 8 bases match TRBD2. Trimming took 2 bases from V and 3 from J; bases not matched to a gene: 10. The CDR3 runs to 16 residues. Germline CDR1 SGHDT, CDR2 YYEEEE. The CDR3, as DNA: TGTGCCAGCAGCTTTAGGGGCGGGGGGAGAATCTACGAGCAGTACTTC. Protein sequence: CASSFRGGGRIYEQYF.

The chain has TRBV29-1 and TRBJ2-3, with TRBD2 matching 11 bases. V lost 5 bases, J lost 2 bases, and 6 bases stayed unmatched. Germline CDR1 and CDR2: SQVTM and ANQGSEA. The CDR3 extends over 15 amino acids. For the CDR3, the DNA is TGCAGCGTTACTAGTAGCGGGGGGGACACAGATACGCAGTATTTT. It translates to CSVTSSGGDTDTQYF.

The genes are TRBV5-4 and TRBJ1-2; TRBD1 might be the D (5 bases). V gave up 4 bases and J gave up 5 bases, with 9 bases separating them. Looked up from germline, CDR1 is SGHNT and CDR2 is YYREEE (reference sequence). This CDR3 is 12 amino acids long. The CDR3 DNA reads TGTGCCAGCAGCCCCGGGACTTATGGCTACACCTTC. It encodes CASSPGTYGYTF.

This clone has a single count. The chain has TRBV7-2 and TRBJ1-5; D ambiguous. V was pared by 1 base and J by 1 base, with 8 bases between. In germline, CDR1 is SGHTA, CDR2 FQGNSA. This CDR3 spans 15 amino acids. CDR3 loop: CASSLEVGSNQPQHF. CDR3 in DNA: TGTGCCAGCAGCTTAGAGGTGGGCAGCAATCAGCCCCAGCATTTT. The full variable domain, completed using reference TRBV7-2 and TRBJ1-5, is GAGVSQSPSNKVTEKGKDVELRCDPISGHTALYWYRQSLGQGLEFLIYFQGNSAPDKSGLPSDRFSAERTGGSVSTLTIQRTQQEDSAVYLCASSLEVGSNQPQHFGDGTRLSIL.

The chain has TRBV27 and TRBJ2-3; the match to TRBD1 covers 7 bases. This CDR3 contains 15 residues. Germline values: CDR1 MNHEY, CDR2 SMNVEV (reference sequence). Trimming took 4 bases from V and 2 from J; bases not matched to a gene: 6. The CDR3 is CASSSRQGLTDTQYF. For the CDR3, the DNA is TGTGCCAGCAGTTCTCGACAGGGCCTCACAGATACGCAGTATTTT.

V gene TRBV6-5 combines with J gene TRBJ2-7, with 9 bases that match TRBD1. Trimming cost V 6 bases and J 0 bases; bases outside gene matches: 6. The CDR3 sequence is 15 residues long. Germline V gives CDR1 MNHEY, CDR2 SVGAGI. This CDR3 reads CASRPQGAPSYEQYF. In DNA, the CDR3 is TGTGCCAGCAGACCACAGGGGGCGCCCTCCTACGAGCAGTACTTC.

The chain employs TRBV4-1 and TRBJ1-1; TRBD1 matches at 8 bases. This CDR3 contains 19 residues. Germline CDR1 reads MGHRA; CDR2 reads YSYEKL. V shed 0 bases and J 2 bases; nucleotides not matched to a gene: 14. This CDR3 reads CASSQEASGGLGGNTEAFF. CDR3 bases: TGCGCCAGCAGCCAAGAGGCATCAGGGGGCTTGGGTGGAAACACTGAAGCTTTCTTT.

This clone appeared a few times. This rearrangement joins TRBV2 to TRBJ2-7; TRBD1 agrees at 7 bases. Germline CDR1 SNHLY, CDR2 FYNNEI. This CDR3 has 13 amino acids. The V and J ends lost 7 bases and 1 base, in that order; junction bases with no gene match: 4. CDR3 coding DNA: TGTGCCAGCAAGGGACAGTATTCCTACGAGCAGTACTTC. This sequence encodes CASKGQYSYEQYF.

CDR3 in DNA: TGTGCCAGCAGCCAAGAGGCTAGCTTGTTTGAGACCCAGTACTTC. Residues: CASSQEASLFETQYF. The chain is built from TRBV4-2 and TRBJ2-5, with TRBD2 as a possible D gene (5 bases). CDR1 and CDR2 (germline): LGHNA, YNFKEQ. Trimming pared 0 bases from V and 5 bases from J, leaving 13 bases between. The CDR3 runs 15 residues.

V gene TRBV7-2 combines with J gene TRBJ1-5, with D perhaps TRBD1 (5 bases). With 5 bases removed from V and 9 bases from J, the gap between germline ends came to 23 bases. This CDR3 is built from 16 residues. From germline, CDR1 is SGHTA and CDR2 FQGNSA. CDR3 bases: TGTGCCAGCAGCATAAGCGGGACTGGGGCGTTGAGGCCCCAGCATTTT. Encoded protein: CASSISGTGALRPQHF.

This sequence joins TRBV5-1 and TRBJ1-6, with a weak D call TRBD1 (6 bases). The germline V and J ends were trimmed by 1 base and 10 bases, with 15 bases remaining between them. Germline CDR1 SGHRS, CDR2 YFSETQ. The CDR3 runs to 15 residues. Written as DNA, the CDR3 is TGCGCCAGCAGCTTGATTGGGGGGGCGGAATCACCCCTCCACTTT. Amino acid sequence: CASSLIGGAESPLHF.